These 18 T cell receptor beta chains share one sample of origin, sequenced in a study of CD8 T cells in Susac syndrome. Random hexamers primed reverse transcription of about 0.45 to 1 ug RNA. MiXCR was run by TCRdb on the immunoSEQ multiplex PCR reads, yielding one entry per CDR3 protein. The sample shows 300,000 or so distinct CDR3 sequences, just over 90% of them seen only once. The material sequenced was CD4+ T cells from PBMCs. The receptors were sampled from a human donor with multiple sclerosis.

The chain links TRBV12-3 or TRBV12-4 to TRBJ2-1, with TRBD2 as a possible D gene (6 bases). This CDR3 spans 15 amino acids. The germline V and J ends were trimmed by 4 bases and 3 bases, with 13 bases remaining between them. CDR3 nucleotide sequence: TGTGCCAGCAGTTCTGCGGGACCCCTCTACAATGAGCAGTTCTTC. It translates to CASSSAGPLYNEQFF.

The gene calls are TRBV7-6 and TRBJ2-2; D is perhaps TRBD1 (5 bases). Germline-derived CDR1 and CDR2 are SGHVS and FNYEAQ. V shed 4 bases and J shed 6 bases, with 15 bases lying between them. The CDR3 covers 15 residues. CDR3 nucleotides: TGTGCCAGCAGCTCAGGGATCCCCCTAGCCGGGGAGCTGTTTTTT. This encodes CASSSGIPLAGELFF.

The chain has TRBV2 and TRBJ2-5; D possibly matches TRBD1 or TRBD2 (5 bases each). Trimming took off 4 bases at V and 2 bases at J, with 8 bases between the two ends. The CDR3 is 13 amino acids. The germline CDR1 and CDR2 sequences are SNHLY and FYNNEI. Written as DNA, the CDR3 is TGTGCCAGCAGTGGGGGACGGCAAGAGACCCAGTACTTC. Protein: CASSGGRQETQYF.

The chain couples TRBV12-3 or TRBV12-4 to TRBJ2-7; 8 nucleotides align to TRBD1. V shed 5 bases, J shed 0 bases, and the junction held 6 bases outside the gene matches. This CDR3 is built from 15 residues. Here the CDR3 DNA reads TGTGCCAGCAGTCCGGGACAGGACATCTCCTACGAGCAGTACTTC. Protein product: CASSPGQDISYEQYF.

The gene calls are TRBV7-9 and TRBJ2-2; no definite D call. Germline CDR1 and CDR2: SEHNR and FQNEAQ (reference sequence). The CDR3 has 18 amino acids. V was cut by 1 base and J by 1 base, with 16 bases left in between. Written as DNA, the CDR3 is TGTGCCAGCAGCTTAGTCACGGGCCCTCTTAAGAACACCGGGGAGCTGTTTTTT. This sequence encodes CASSLVTGPLKNTGELFF.

V gene TRBV10-3 combines with J gene TRBJ2-7, with D possibly TRBD1 on 6 matching bases. Per germline, CDR1 ENHRY and CDR2 SYGVKD. The V and J ends lost 10 bases and 2 bases respectively, with 18 bases between them. This CDR3 is 14 amino acids long. The CDR3 DNA reads as TGTGCCACCTCCGAAGGGACAATTCCCTACGAGCAGTACTTC. This gives the protein CATSEGTIPYEQYF.

This clonotype came up once. The chain joins TRBV6-1 to TRBJ1-2; the D gene is possibly TRBD1 (5 bases). The V gene lost 5 bases and the J gene lost 3 bases, with 13 bases spanning the gap. CDR3 size: 14 residues. CDR1 and CDR2 (germline): MNHNS, SASEGT. The CDR3 DNA sequence: TGTGCCAGCAGTCTCCTCAGGGATGACTATGGCTACACCTTC. It specifies CASSLLRDDYGYTF.

V and J are TRBV5-1 and TRBJ2-7; 8 bases align to TRBD1. Germline V CDR1 and CDR2: SGHRS, YFSETQ. This CDR3 is 16 amino acids long. With V trimmed by 0 bases and J by 0 bases, 5 bases remained unmatched. The CDR3 sequence: CASSLAVTGASYEQYF. The CDR3 DNA is TGCGCCAGCAGCTTGGCCGTGACAGGGGCCTCCTACGAGCAGTACTTC. The full variable domain, rest sourced from reference TRBV5-1 and TRBJ2-7, is KAGVTQTPRYLIKTRGQQVTLSCSPISGHRSVSWYQQTPGQGLQFLFEYFSETQRNKGNFPGRFSGRQFSNSRSEMNVSTLELGDSALYLCASSLAVTGASYEQYFGPGTRLTVT.

The chain joins TRBV3-1 to TRBJ1-3; 8 positions match TRBD1. Unmatched junction bases numbered 5, after V lost 3 bases and J lost 10 bases. The CDR3 extends over 13 amino acids. Germline CDR1 is LGHDT and CDR2 is YNNKEL (reference sequence). The CDR3 is CASSHGQGGTIYF. For the CDR3, the DNA is TGTGCCAGCAGCCACGGACAGGGCGGAACCATATATTTT. Together with reference TRBV3-1 and TRBJ1-3, the CDR3 gives the full variable domain: DTAVSQTPKYLVTQMGNDKSIKCEQNLGHDTMYWYKQDSKKFLKIMFSYNNKELIINETVPNRFSPKSPDKAHLNLHINSLELGDSAVYFCASSHGQGGTIYFGEGSWLTVV.

V gene TRBV3-1 combines with J gene TRBJ2-3; D might be TRBD2 (5 bases). The CDR3 has 15 residues. The V end lost 4 bases, the J end lost 2 bases, and 13 bases lay between the germline ends. Germline values: CDR1 LGHDT, CDR2 YNNKEL (reference sequence). The CDR3 loop reads CASSPRIGNTDTQYF. The CDR3 region has the DNA TGTGCCAGCAGCCCCCGCATCGGGAACACAGATACGCAGTATTTT.

This rearrangement joins TRBV3-1 to TRBJ2-5, with 10 bases that match TRBD2. Germline V gives CDR1 LGHDT, CDR2 YNNKEL (reference sequence). CDR3 length equals 14 residues. The J segment lost 5 bases and the V segment lost 4 bases, leaving 4 bases of the junction unmatched. CDR3 sequence (DNA): TGTGCCAGCAGCCCAGCGGGGGGGCTGGAGACCCAGTACTTC. It is translated as CASSPAGGLETQYF.

The chain links TRBV24-1 to TRBJ1-5; D is undetermined. V lost 5 bases, J lost 7 bases, and 11 bases lay in between. Germline CDR1 is KGHDR and CDR2 is SFDVKD. The CDR3 spans 13 residues. Here the CDR3 reads CATSGTTGQPQHF. The CDR3 DNA follows: TGTGCCACCAGTGGGACGACGGGACAGCCCCAGCATTTT.

The chain recombines TRBV7-9 with TRBJ2-7; TRBD2 matches 7 bases. V trimming: 1 base; J trimming: 0 bases; junction bases outside the gene matches: 6. CDR1 is SEHNR, CDR2 FQNEAQ, per germline (reference sequence). The CDR3 length is 16 residues. The CDR3 DNA sequence: TGTGCCAGCAGCTTAGGTGCGGGACTAAGCTCCTACGAGCAGTACTTC. This translates into CASSLGAGLSSYEQYF.

This clonotype has just a few counts. The V and J genes are TRBV7-9 and TRBJ1-2; possible D gene TRBD1, 6 bases. The V gene's germline CDR1 is SEHNR and CDR2 FQNEAQ (reference sequence). Trimming shortened V by 5 bases and J by 8 bases, and 18 bases separated the two germline ends. CDR3 length: 14 residues. CDR3 amino acids: CASSQTNRVSGYTF. The CDR3, as DNA: TGTGCCAGCAGCCAGACCAACAGGGTCAGCGGCTACACCTTC.

In DNA, the CDR3 is TGTGCCAGCAGTTTTGGGACAGGGCTCCATGGCTACACCTTC. This translates into CASSFGTGLHGYTF. The V gene is TRBV12-3 or TRBV12-4, the J gene TRBJ1-2; 9 bases match TRBD1. Germline trimming cut 3 bases from V and 6 bases from J; bases unmatched to any gene: 5. This CDR3 contains 14 residues.

V gene TRBV2 combines with J gene TRBJ2-3; no clear D gene. Trimming shortened V by 1 base and J by 0 bases, and 5 bases separated the two germline ends. The CDR3 has 14 residues. The V gene's germline CDR1 is SNHLY and CDR2 FYNNEI. The CDR3 reads CASSEGPSTDTQYF. CDR3 nucleotides: TGTGCCAGCAGTGAAGGCCCTAGCACAGATACGCAGTATTTT.

V and J are TRBV7-9 and TRBJ2-1, with D possibly TRBD1 on 5 matching bases. The V and J ends lost 11 bases and 1 base respectively, with 18 bases between them. CDR3 length: 15 residues. In germline, CDR1 is SEHNR, CDR2 FQNEAQ (reference sequence). The CDR3 reads CAGSTKGVSYNEQFF. In DNA, the CDR3 is TGTGCCGGTTCAACTAAAGGGGTGTCCTACAATGAGCAGTTCTTC.

The gene calls are TRBV7-2 and TRBJ2-2; no clear D gene. Germline CDR1 is SGHTA and CDR2 is FQGNSA. The CDR3 sequence is 15 residues long. V dropped 3 bases and J dropped 5 bases, with 13 bases sitting between them. CDR3 sequence (DNA): TGTGCCAGCAGCTTCGATGTCTTAGCTACCGGGGAGCTGTTTTTT. Translated: CASSFDVLATGELFF.